Listed here are 27 T cell receptor beta chains from one sample, sequenced in a study of PD-1 blockade in classical Hodgkin lymphoma. Repertoires were generated with immunoSEQ multiplex PCR, while TCRdb's copy carries only in-frame clones and drops some. The data contain about 21,000 clones, about 80% of them seen just once; the ten biggest clones take up 15% to 20%. Documented time point: cycle 4 day 1 (C4D1), after 5 to 7 weeks of nivolumab. Each patient's relapse followed autologous stem cell transplantation, and brentuximab vedotin exposure varied. The sample consisted of peripheral blood mononuclear cells (PBMCs), taken before the fourth cycle of nivolumab. The receptors stem from a human donor with classical Hodgkin lymphoma.

The V and J genes are TRBV18 and TRBJ1-1, with 9 positions matching TRBD1. The junction had 13 bases not matched to a gene; V was cut back by 0 bases and J by 5 bases. The CDR3 is made up of 18 amino acids. The germline gives CDR1 KGHSH, CDR2 LQKENI. Here the CDR3 reads CASSPPGQGNFGPTEAFF. CDR3 sequence (DNA): TGTGCCAGCTCACCACCCGGACAGGGGAATTTTGGTCCGACTGAAGCTTTCTTT.

CDR3 sequence reads: CASSLWMGDSLGEQYF. The CDR3, as DNA: TGTGCCAGCAGCTTGTGGATGGGGGACAGTCTAGGGGAGCAGTACTTC. The V and J genes are TRBV5-5 and TRBJ2-7; 7 bases line up with TRBD1. The CDR3 runs 16 residues. The germline V gene encodes CDR1 SGHKS and CDR2 YYEKEE (reference sequence). Trimming at V came to 1 base and at J to 7 bases, leaving 14 bases not matched to a gene.

The rearrangement links TRBV5-4 to TRBJ2-1, with TRBD2 matching 7 bases. Germline V CDR1 and CDR2: SGHNT, YYREEE (reference sequence). Unmatched junction bases numbered 9, after V lost 1 base and J lost 8 bases. This CDR3 comprises 15 residues. CDR3: CASSLSGGSKDEQFF. DNA of the CDR3: TGTGCCAGCAGCTTGTCTGGCGGGAGTAAAGATGAGCAGTTCTTC.

J is TRBJ1-2 and V is TRBV6-5; 8 nucleotides agree with TRBD1. The CDR3 consists of 13 residues. Looked up from germline, CDR1 is MNHEY and CDR2 is SVGAGI. The V and J ends lost 6 bases and 8 bases, in that order; junction bases with no gene match: 8. The CDR3 nucleotides are TGTGCCAGCAGACCGGACAGGGTGGGAGGCTACACCTTC. This codes for CASRPDRVGGYTF.

The chain couples TRBV6-1 to TRBJ2-1, with D perhaps given as TRBD1 or TRBD2 (5 bases each). The CDR3 covers 16 residues. The V gene's germline CDR1 is MNHNS and CDR2 SASEGT. The ends were cut back, 0 bases at V and 2 bases at J, with 11 bases in the middle. This CDR3 is CASSEAWQGPYNEQFF. CDR3 coding DNA: TGTGCCAGCAGTGAAGCGTGGCAGGGACCCTACAATGAGCAGTTCTTC.

The table lists this clone with a count of one. The chain carries TRBV2 and TRBJ2-1; no definite D call. CDR1 SNHLY and CDR2 FYNNEI come from the germline V gene. The CDR3 contains 13 residues. The CDR3 here is CVNQATSSNEQFF. CDR3 nucleotides: TGTGTCAATCAAGCGACCTCCTCAAATGAGCAGTTCTTC.

V is TRBV7-8 and J is TRBJ1-1; the D gene is possibly TRBD1 (5 bases). The germline CDR1 and CDR2 sequences are SGHVS and FQNEAQ. This CDR3 contains 16 residues. Trimming took off 5 bases at V and 1 base at J, with 17 bases between the two ends. CDR3 loop: CASSNPSDSANTEAFF. The DNA for the CDR3 is TGTGCCAGCAGCAATCCTTCTGACAGCGCGAACACTGAAGCTTTCTTT.

The chain is built from TRBV6-4 and TRBJ1-5; D is unclear. Germline V gives CDR1 MRHNA, CDR2 SNTAGT. Trimming removed 10 bases at V and 0 bases at J, with 19 bases between. This CDR3 comprises 16 residues. CDR3: CATQPIETFSNQPQHF. CDR3 coding DNA: TGTGCCACCCAGCCAATCGAGACATTTAGCAATCAGCCCCAGCATTTT.

As to this clone: This sample includes further DNA sequences coding for the same CDR3. The gene calls are TRBV14 and TRBJ2-5; 12 bases fit TRBD2. The length of the CDR3 is 15 residues. Germline CDR1 is SGHDN and CDR2 is FVKESK. Trimming at V came to 6 bases and at J to 2 bases, leaving 4 bases not matched to a gene. The CDR3 sequence: CASRGLAGPQETQYF. The CDR3 DNA sequence: TGTGCCAGCAGAGGACTAGCGGGGCCACAAGAGACCCAGTACTTC.

V is TRBV18 and J is TRBJ2-1, with D uncertain. CDR1 and CDR2 (germline): KGHSH, LQKENI. Trimming pared 2 bases from V and 6 bases from J, leaving 11 bases between. The CDR3 extends over 14 amino acids. The CDR3 DNA sequence: TGTGCCAGCTCACCAACCTCCGGCTTCAATGAGCAGTTCTTC. This sequence encodes CASSPTSGFNEQFF.

The rearrangement joins TRBV5-1 to TRBJ2-7, with D possibly being TRBD1 (5 bases). V was clipped by 0 bases and J by 6 bases, with 16 bases between them. CDR1 and CDR2 from the germline V gene are SGHRS and YFSETQ. The CDR3 sequence is 15 residues long. CDR3 sequence reads: CASSLAMGQQGEQYF. The CDR3 DNA sequence: TGCGCCAGCAGCTTGGCTATGGGGCAGCAAGGCGAGCAGTACTTC.

This chain joins TRBV5-1 and TRBJ2-5; D gene unclear. There are 16 residues in the CDR3. Germline-derived CDR1 and CDR2 are SGHRS and YFSETQ. The V and J ends lost 1 base and 0 bases respectively, with 13 bases between them. The CDR3 nucleotides are TGCGCCAGCAGCTTGAAGGCTAGTGAGTACCAAGAGACCCAGTACTTC. This encodes CASSLKASEYQETQYF.

By frequency in the sample, this clone is medium-sized. V is TRBV4-1 and J is TRBJ2-7, with 12 bases lining up with TRBD2. Trimming took 4 bases from V and 3 from J; bases not matched to a gene: 10. The CDR3 is 17 residues long. Germline-derived CDR1 and CDR2 are MGHRA and YSYEKL. The CDR3 coding sequence is TGCGCCAGCAGCCCCCCCCGCCTAGCGGGAGGGCACTACGAGCAGTACTTC. This translates into CASSPPRLAGGHYEQYF.

This clone was seen only once. The V and J genes are TRBV7-9 and TRBJ2-2; D is possibly TRBD1 (6 bases). Per germline, CDR1 SEHNR and CDR2 FQNEAQ (reference sequence). V lost 4 bases and J lost 1, with 10 bases in between. The CDR3 covers 15 residues. Here the CDR3 DNA reads TGTGCCAGCAGCTCAGGCAGGGGGAACACCGGGGAGCTGTTTTTT. Its protein product is CASSSGRGNTGELFF.

The CDR3 region is CASSIGLQATEAFF. CDR3 nucleotide sequence: TGTGCCAGTAGTATTGGGTTACAGGCCACTGAAGCTTTCTTT. The rearrangement joins TRBV19 to TRBJ1-1, with TRBD1 as a possible D gene (5 bases). The CDR3 runs 14 residues. Germline V gene sequence: CDR1 LNHDA, CDR2 SQIVND (reference sequence). V dropped 3 bases and J dropped 4 bases, with 12 bases sitting between them.

This chain uses TRBV4-2 with TRBJ2-3, with 7 bases aligning to TRBD2. V dropped 3 bases and J dropped 2; count of bases not matched to a gene: 11. Germline V gene data show CDR1 as LGHNA and CDR2 as YNFKEQ. The CDR3 consists of 17 residues. As DNA, the CDR3 is TGTGCCAGCAGCCAGGGGGGTCTAGCGGCAACCACAGATACGCAGTATTTT. This sequence encodes CASSQGGLAATTDTQYF.

The V and J genes are TRBV5-4 and TRBJ1-3; TRBD1 might be the D (6 bases). Germline lookup yields CDR1 SGHNT and CDR2 YYREEE (reference sequence). V gave up 4 bases and J gave up 2 bases, with 10 bases separating them. There are 14 residues in the CDR3. The CDR3 bases are TGTGCCAGCAGCCTACAGGGACCTGGAAACACCATATATTTT. Amino acid sequence: CASSLQGPGNTIYF.

V is TRBV19 and J is TRBJ2-7; no clear D. V lost 5 bases to trimming and J lost 2 bases, with 13 bases between them. Germline-derived CDR1 and CDR2 are LNHDA and SQIVND (reference sequence). The CDR3 is 14 amino acids. CDR3 sequence: CASSPLLGTYEQYF. As DNA, the CDR3 is TGTGCCAGTAGTCCCCTGTTGGGTACCTACGAGCAGTACTTC.

This clone came up once. This chain connects TRBV5-6 to TRBJ1-1; D is unclear. This CDR3 contains 15 residues. Germline assignment: CDR1 SGHDT and CDR2 YYEEEE. Trimming pared 4 bases from V and 2 bases from J, leaving 15 bases between. The DNA for the CDR3 is TGTGCCAGCAGCACCCGACTCCTAGCAAACACTGAAGCTTTCTTT. It codes for CASSTRLLANTEAFF.

The genes are TRBV19 and TRBJ2-1; 7 nucleotides align to TRBD2. The CDR3 contains 16 residues. Trimming cost V 10 bases and J 3 bases; bases outside gene matches: 15. Germline values: CDR1 LNHDA, CDR2 SQIVND (reference sequence). For the CDR3, the DNA is TGTGCCACCGAAGCGGGGCCAACTATACTCTACAATGAGCAGTTCTTC. Residues: CATEAGPTILYNEQFF.

CDR3 amino acids: CASSLPGGSPGGANVLTF. CDR3 nucleotide sequence: TGCGCCAGCAGCTTACCGGGAGGGTCCCCGGGCGGGGCCAACGTCCTGACTTTC. The rearrangement uses TRBV5-1 and TRBJ2-6, with TRBD2 matching 8 bases. CDR3 size: 18 residues. After removal of 2 bases from V and 4 bases from J, the junction contained 11 bases not matched to a gene. Per germline, CDR1 SGHRS and CDR2 YFSETQ.

This clone was counted between two and nine times. The V and J genes are TRBV15 and TRBJ2-7; 7 nucleotides line up with TRBD2. The CDR3 covers 17 residues. Looked up from germline, CDR1 is LNHNV and CDR2 is YYDKDF (reference sequence). Losses at the gene ends were 0 bases for V and 3 bases for J; bases not matched to a gene: 11. Written as DNA, the CDR3 is TGTGCCACCAGCAGAGATCTTGGGCAAGCGGGACTCTACGAGCAGTACTTC. Encoded protein: CATSRDLGQAGLYEQYF.

The chain couples TRBV6-5 to TRBJ1-1; D is unclear. Trimming stripped 7 bases from V and 4 bases from J, with 13 bases between. Germline-derived CDR1 and CDR2 are MNHEY and SVGAGI. The CDR3 length is 13 residues. CDR3 DNA sequence: TGTGCCAGCACCGACGGAGGAGGCACTGAAGCTTTCTTT. Protein sequence: CASTDGGGTEAFF.

This chain uses TRBV5-8 with TRBJ2-1; 7 nucleotides agree with TRBD1. Germline trimming cut 9 bases from V and 0 bases from J; bases unmatched to any gene: 9. Looked up from germline, CDR1 is SGHTS and CDR2 is YDEGEE. The CDR3 loop spans 15 amino acids. In nucleotides, the CDR3 is TGTGCCACTATAAGACAGGGAAGCTCCTACAATGAGCAGTTCTTC. Protein: CATIRQGSSYNEQFF. Full variable domain (remainder filled in from reference TRBV5-8 and TRBJ2-1): EAGVTQSPTHLIKTRGQQATLRCSPISGHTSVYWYQQALGLGLQFLLWYDEGEERNRGNFPPRFSGRQFPNYSSELNVNALELEDSALYLCATIRQGSSYNEQFFGPGTRLTVL.

V gene TRBV4-1 combines with J gene TRBJ2-7; 11 bases are a match to TRBD2. The CDR3 is made up of 15 amino acids. The germline gives CDR1 MGHRA, CDR2 YSYEKL. With V trimmed by 1 base and J by 3 bases, 2 bases remained unmatched. The CDR3 DNA sequence: TGCGCCAGCAGCCAAGTTAGCGGGAGGGTCTACGAGCAGTACTTC. It is translated as CASSQVSGRVYEQYF.

The rearrangement links TRBV5-1 to TRBJ2-5, with 11 bases that match TRBD1. The CDR3 spans 16 residues. Germline V gene lookup returns CDR1 SGHRS and CDR2 YFSETQ. Unmatched junction bases numbered 5, after V lost 4 bases and J lost 0 bases. CDR3 sequence reads: CASSGGTGGYQETQYF. In DNA form, the CDR3 reads TGCGCCAGCAGCGGAGGGACAGGGGGATACCAAGAGACCCAGTACTTC.

The chain joins TRBV27 to TRBJ1-2, with 8 bases fitting TRBD1. The V segment lost 4 bases and the J segment 2 bases; nucleotides outside the gene matches: 9. CDR1 and CDR2 from the germline V gene are MNHEY and SMNVEV (reference sequence). The CDR3 length is 16 residues. The CDR3 sequence is CASSSEQGVANYGYTF. The CDR3 DNA reads TGTGCCAGCAGTTCCGAACAGGGGGTGGCGAACTATGGCTACACCTTC.